The following is a T cell receptor beta chain sequence with its context. The data belong to a study of blood T cell repertoires in COVID-19. Study as a whole: Some COVID-19 samples were acute and others convalescent; all came from the United States, Italy and Spain. The cDNA or gDNA used as material had been derived from T cells, B-cell-depleted T cells, or PBMCs.

In germline, CDR1 is KGHSH, CDR2 LQKENI. The V and J ends lost 3 bases and 5 bases respectively, with 6 bases between them. This CDR3 comprises 12 residues. Per the original data handling: Estimation of nucleated cell counts was performed using reference gene primer amplification. Assay: immunoSEQ multiplex PCR; the TCRdb copy retains only in-frame clones and omits some. The DNA was the basis for D and trimming; V, J and clone size are from that table. The sample yields some 150,000 clones, 70% to 90% seen once. The sample was peripheral blood. This clonotype was sampled from a woman aged 60-70 years with acute or convalescent COVID-19. The gene calls are TRBV18 and TRBJ2-3; D gene ambiguous. The CDR3 DNA follows: TGTGCCAGCTCACCGGTAGAAGATACGCAGTATTTT. It translates to CASSPVEDTQYF.